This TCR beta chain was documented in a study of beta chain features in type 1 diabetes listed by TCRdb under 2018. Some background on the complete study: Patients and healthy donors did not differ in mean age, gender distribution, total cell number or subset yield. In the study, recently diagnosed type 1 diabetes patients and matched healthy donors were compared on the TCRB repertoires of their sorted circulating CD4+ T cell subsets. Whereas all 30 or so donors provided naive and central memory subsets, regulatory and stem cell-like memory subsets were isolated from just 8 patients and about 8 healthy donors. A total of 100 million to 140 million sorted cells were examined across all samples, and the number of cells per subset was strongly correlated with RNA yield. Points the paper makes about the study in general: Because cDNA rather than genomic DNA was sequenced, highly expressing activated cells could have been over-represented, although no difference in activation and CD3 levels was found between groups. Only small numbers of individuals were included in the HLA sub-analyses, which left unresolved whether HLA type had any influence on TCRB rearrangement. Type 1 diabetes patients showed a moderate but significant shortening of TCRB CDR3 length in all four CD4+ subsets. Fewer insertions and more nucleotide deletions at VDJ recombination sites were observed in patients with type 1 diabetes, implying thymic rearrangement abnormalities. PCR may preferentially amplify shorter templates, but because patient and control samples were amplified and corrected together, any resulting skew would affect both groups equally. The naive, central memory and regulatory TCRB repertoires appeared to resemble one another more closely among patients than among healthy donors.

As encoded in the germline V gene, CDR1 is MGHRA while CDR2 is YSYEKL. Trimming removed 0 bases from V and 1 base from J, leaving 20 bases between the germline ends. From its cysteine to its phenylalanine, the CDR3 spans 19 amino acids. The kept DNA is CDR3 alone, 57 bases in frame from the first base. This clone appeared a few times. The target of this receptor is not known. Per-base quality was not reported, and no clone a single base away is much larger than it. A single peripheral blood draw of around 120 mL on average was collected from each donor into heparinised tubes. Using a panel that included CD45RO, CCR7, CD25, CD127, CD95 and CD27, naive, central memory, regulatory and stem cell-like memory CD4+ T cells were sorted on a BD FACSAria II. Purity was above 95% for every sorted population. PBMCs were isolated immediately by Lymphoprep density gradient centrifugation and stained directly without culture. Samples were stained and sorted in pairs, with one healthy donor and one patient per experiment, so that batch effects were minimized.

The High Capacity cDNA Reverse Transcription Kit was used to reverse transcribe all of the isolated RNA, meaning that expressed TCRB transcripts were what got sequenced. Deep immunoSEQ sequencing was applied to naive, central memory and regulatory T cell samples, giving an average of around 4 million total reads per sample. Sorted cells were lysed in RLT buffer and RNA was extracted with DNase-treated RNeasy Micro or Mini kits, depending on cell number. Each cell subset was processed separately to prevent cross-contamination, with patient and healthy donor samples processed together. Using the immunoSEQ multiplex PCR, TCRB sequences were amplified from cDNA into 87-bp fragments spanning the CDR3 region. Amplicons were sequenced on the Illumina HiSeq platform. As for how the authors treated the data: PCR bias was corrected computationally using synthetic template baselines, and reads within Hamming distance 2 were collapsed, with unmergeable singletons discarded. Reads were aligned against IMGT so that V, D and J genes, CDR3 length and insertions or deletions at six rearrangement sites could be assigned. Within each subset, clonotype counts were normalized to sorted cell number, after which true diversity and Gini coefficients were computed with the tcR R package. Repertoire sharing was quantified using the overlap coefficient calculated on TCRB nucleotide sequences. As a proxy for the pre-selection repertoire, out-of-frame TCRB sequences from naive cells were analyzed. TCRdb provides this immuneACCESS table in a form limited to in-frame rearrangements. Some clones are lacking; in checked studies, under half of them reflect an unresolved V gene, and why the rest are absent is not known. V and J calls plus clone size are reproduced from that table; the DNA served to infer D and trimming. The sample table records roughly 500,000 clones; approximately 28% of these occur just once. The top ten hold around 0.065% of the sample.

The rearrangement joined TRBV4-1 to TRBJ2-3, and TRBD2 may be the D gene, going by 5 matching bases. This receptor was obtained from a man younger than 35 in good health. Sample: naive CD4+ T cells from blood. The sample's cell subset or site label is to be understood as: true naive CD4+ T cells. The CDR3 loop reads CASSQDFGSSPDRTDTQYF. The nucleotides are TGCGCCAGCAGCCAAGATTTTGGGAGCAGTCCCGACCGCACAGATACGCAGTATTTT.